The 29 T cell receptor beta chains reported below all come from one sample, sequenced in a study of cytomegalovirus exposure and HLA in healthy donors. Produced via immunoSEQ multiplex PCR; TCRdb's table is partial and in-frame only. The sample has roughly 150,000 clones, roughly 91% seen once. Sequenced sample: PBMCs. The receptors derive from a man aged 18 to 30 in good health and CMV-seronegative.

The genes are TRBV27 and TRBJ2-1; no definite D call. From germline, CDR1 is MNHEY and CDR2 SMNVEV (reference sequence). V was trimmed by 5 bases and J by 0 bases, leaving 11 bases between them. The CDR3 length is 15 residues. The CDR3 DNA is TGTGCCAGCAGTCCCGTTGTGAGCTCCTACAATGAGCAGTTCTTC. Its protein is CASSPVVSSYNEQFF.

This chain links TRBV28 with TRBJ2-7; 8 bases match TRBD1. This CDR3 is built from 15 residues. The J segment lost 5 bases and the V segment lost 3 bases, leaving 9 bases of the junction unmatched. Germline lookup yields CDR1 MDHEN and CDR2 SYDVKM. The CDR3 region is CASSLENRGFDEQYV. Here the CDR3 DNA reads TGTGCCAGCAGTTTGGAGAACAGGGGGTTCGACGAGCAGTACGTC.

V usage is TRBV4-3 and J usage is TRBJ2-1; 7 bases align to TRBD2. Germline V gene lookup returns CDR1 LGHNA and CDR2 YSLEER. The CDR3 contains 17 residues. The trim removed 4 bases at V and 5 bases at J, leaving 14 bases unmatched. Here the CDR3 DNA reads TGCGCCAGCAGCCCGCGGGGCGGGAGCCCCATCAACAATGAGCAGTTCTTC. Translation: CASSPRGGSPINNEQFF.

In its sample, this clone was seen once. The chain recombines TRBV7-2 with TRBJ2-2; 11 nucleotides align to TRBD2. The V gene's germline CDR1 is SGHTA and CDR2 FQGNSA. V shed 5 bases and J 3 bases; nucleotides not matched to a gene: 8. The length of the CDR3 is 17 residues. CDR3 loop: CASSELLAGVDTGELFF. Written as DNA, the CDR3 is TGTGCCAGCAGCGAACTACTAGCGGGAGTAGACACCGGGGAGCTGTTTTTT.

This rearrangement joins TRBV2 to TRBJ1-3; TRBD1 matches 7 bases. The V gene end was trimmed by 6 bases and the J gene end by 0 bases; junction bases not matched to a gene: 8. The CDR3 extends over 16 amino acids. Germline CDR1 reads SNHLY; CDR2 reads FYNNEI. CDR3: CASSATGSSSGNTIYF. The CDR3 DNA reads as TGTGCCAGCAGCGCGACAGGGTCCTCCTCTGGAAACACCATATATTTT. The full variable domain, its missing parts supplied by reference TRBV2 and TRBJ1-3, is EPEVTQTPSHQVTQMGQEVILRCVPISNHLYFYWYRQILGQKVEFLVSFYNNEISEKSEIFDDQFSVERPDGSNFTLKIRSTKLEDSAMYFCASSATGSSSGNTIYFGEGSWLTVV.

J is TRBJ2-3 and V is TRBV5-1; 7 nucleotides align to TRBD1. V shed 5 bases and J 2 bases; nucleotides not matched to a gene: 5. The CDR3 runs to 14 residues. Germline CDR1 is SGHRS and CDR2 is YFSETQ. This CDR3 reads CASRRDSVTDTQYF. CDR3 DNA: TGCGCCAGCAGGAGGGACAGCGTCACAGATACGCAGTATTTT.

The genes are TRBV27 and TRBJ2-7; D possibly corresponds to TRBD2 (6 bases). V lost 2 bases and J lost 3, with 14 bases in between. Per the germline V gene, CDR1 is MNHEY and CDR2 is SMNVEV (reference sequence). The CDR3 is made up of 15 amino acids. CDR3 residues: CASSLLGLGGYEQYF. Here the CDR3 DNA reads TGTGCCAGCAGTTTACTGGGACTCGGGGGCTACGAGCAGTACTTC.

The V and J genes are TRBV19 and TRBJ2-3; D is uncertain. This CDR3 spans 14 amino acids. V lost 6 bases to trimming and J lost 0 bases, with 10 bases between them. Germline CDR1 is LNHDA and CDR2 is SQIVND (reference sequence). This chain's CDR3 is CASRGRLSTDTQYF. For the CDR3, the DNA is TGTGCCAGTAGGGGCCGGCTAAGCACAGATACGCAGTATTTT.

The chain links TRBV5-1 to TRBJ1-2, with TRBD1 matching over 9 bases. With V trimmed by 0 bases and J by 7 bases, 4 bases remained unmatched. CDR3 length equals 14 residues. Germline V gives CDR1 SGHRS, CDR2 YFSETQ. In nucleotides, the CDR3 is TGCGCCAGCAGCTTGGACAGGGGGCACTTTGGCTACACCTTC. This encodes CASSLDRGHFGYTF.

The J gene is TRBJ1-2, the V gene TRBV29-1, with D unresolved. Trimming shortened V by 0 bases and J by 4 bases, and 12 bases separated the two germline ends. The CDR3 extends over 14 amino acids. Germline CDR1 and CDR2: SQVTM and ANQGSEA. CDR3 loop: CSVEDLYRSYGYTF. The DNA of the CDR3 is TGCAGCGTTGAAGATCTGTACCGGAGCTATGGCTACACCTTC.

This clone has only a few counts. The V gene is TRBV27, the J gene TRBJ2-7, with 8 bases lining up with TRBD2. The CDR3 is 15 residues long. Germline values: CDR1 MNHEY, CDR2 SMNVEV (reference sequence). V lost 6 bases and J lost 6; bases outside the gene matches: 13. CDR3: CASSFRSGSPSEQYF. Written as DNA, the CDR3 is TGTGCCAGCAGCTTCCGGAGCGGGAGCCCATCCGAGCAGTACTTC.

The chain uses TRBV27 and TRBJ2-7, with 8 bases aligning to TRBD2. V lost 2 bases, J lost 0 bases, and 9 bases stayed unmatched. The CDR3 length is 17 residues. Germline CDR1 reads MNHEY; CDR2 reads SMNVEV (reference sequence). The CDR3: CASSLAGGPKNSYEQYF. In nucleotides, the CDR3 is TGTGCCAGCAGTTTAGCGGGAGGCCCAAAAAACTCCTACGAGCAGTACTTC.

The chain has TRBV2 and TRBJ2-4; tentatively, D is TRBD1 (6 bases). CDR1 is SNHLY and CDR2 is FYNNEI in the germline V gene. Between the trimmed V and J ends, which lost 4 bases and 0 bases, there was a span of 16 bases. CDR3 size: 17 residues. CDR3 coding DNA: TGTGCCAGCAGTGCACTCGGACAGAAACTAGCCAAAAACATTCAGTACTTC. It encodes CASSALGQKLAKNIQYF. Supplemented by reference TRBV2 and TRBJ2-4, the full variable domain reads EPEVTQTPSHQVTQMGQEVILRCVPISNHLYFYWYRQILGQKVEFLVSFYNNEISEKSEIFDDQFSVERPDGSNFTLKIRSTKLEDSAMYFCASSALGQKLAKNIQYFGAGTRLSVL.

The chain is built from TRBV7-8 and TRBJ1-2, with TRBD1 matching over 7 bases. The ends lost 0 bases at V and 2 bases at J; junction bases unmatched: 6. The germline V gene has CDR1 SGHVS and CDR2 FQNEAQ. The CDR3 spans 16 residues. CDR3: CASSLARFRGNYGYTF. The CDR3 nucleotides read TGTGCCAGCAGCTTAGCCCGTTTCAGGGGGAACTATGGCTACACCTTC.

This clone was counted between two and nine times. As DNA, the CDR3 is TGTGCCAGCAGCTTGACAGGGGTCGGCGAGCAGTACGTC. This gives the protein CASSLTGVGEQYV. The V and J genes are TRBV5-4 and TRBJ2-7, with 7 bases identical to TRBD1. V dropped 1 base and J dropped 6; count of bases not matched to a gene: 4. The CDR3 runs 13 residues. Germline-derived CDR1 and CDR2 are SGHNT and YYREEE (reference sequence).

Of note for this clone: Other DNA sequences in the sample encode the same CDR3. The chain has TRBV6-5 and TRBJ2-7; weak D call: TRBD2 (6 bases). The ends were cut back, 6 bases at V and 1 base at J, with 13 bases in the middle. Germline-derived CDR1 and CDR2 are MNHEY and SVGAGI. CDR3 size: 14 residues. CDR3 loop: CASSYGTDSYEQYF. The CDR3 DNA is TGTGCCAGCAGCTACGGGACTGATTCCTACGAGCAGTACTTC.

The rearrangement links TRBV25-1 to TRBJ2-5, with 9 bases aligning to TRBD2. Trimming removed 4 bases from V and 5 bases from J; junction bases left unmatched: 5. In germline, CDR1 is MGHDK, CDR2 SYGVNS. The CDR3 has 14 residues. The CDR3 reads CASSAGTSLETQYF. CDR3 nucleotide sequence: TGTGCCAGCAGTGCTGGGACTAGCTTGGAGACCCAGTACTTC.

The V gene is TRBV27, the J gene TRBJ1-5; a possible D gene is TRBD1 (6 bases). The germline V and J ends were trimmed by 6 bases and 0 bases, with 12 bases remaining between them. This CDR3 is 15 amino acids long. Germline CDR1 and CDR2: MNHEY and SMNVEV (reference sequence). CDR3 region: CASSRWTDSNQPQHF. CDR3 DNA: TGTGCCAGCAGCCGATGGACAGATAGCAATCAGCCCCAGCATTTT.

The chain combines TRBV5-6 with TRBJ2-4, with D possibly matching TRBD2 (6 bases). The CDR3 contains 15 residues. V shed 4 bases and J shed 2 bases, with 13 bases lying between them. Per germline, CDR1 SGHDT and CDR2 YYEEEE. CDR3 sequence reads: CASSGSGRTKNIQYF. CDR3 in DNA: TGTGCCAGCAGCGGGTCTGGGAGGACCAAAAACATTCAGTACTTC.

J is TRBJ2-3 and V is TRBV6-9; D possibly corresponds to TRBD1 (7 bases). The CDR3 length is 19 residues. V gave up 6 bases and J gave up 3 bases, with 28 bases separating them. CDR1 MNHGY and CDR2 SVAAGI come from the germline V gene. The CDR3 is CASRPTRQGLLKWTDTQYF. The CDR3 DNA follows: TGTGCCAGCAGACCCACACGACAGGGACTTTTAAAGTGGACAGATACGCAGTATTTT.

V gene TRBV5-1 combines with J gene TRBJ2-2, with 7 nucleotides matching TRBD1. The CDR3 consists of 15 residues. Germline V gives CDR1 SGHRS, CDR2 YFSETQ. V gave up 4 bases and J gave up 7 bases; unmatched junction bases: 10. The CDR3 sequence: CASSPRTGGDGELFF. CDR3 nucleotides: TGCGCCAGCAGCCCCCGGACAGGTGGGGACGGGGAGCTGTTTTTT.

In its sample, this clone was seen a few times. The chain has TRBV5-1 and TRBJ2-7, with a tentative D call TRBD2 (6 bases). The CDR3 is 14 amino acids. V shed 3 bases and J shed 1 base, with 11 bases lying between them. Per the germline V gene, CDR1 is SGHRS and CDR2 is YFSETQ. The CDR3 loop reads CASSSTGDSYEQYF. DNA of the CDR3: TGCGCCAGCAGCTCCACGGGGGATTCCTACGAGCAGTACTTC.

This CDR3 is CASSPPHRNTEAFF. CDR3 sequence (DNA): TGCGCCAGCAGCCCCCCCCACAGGAACACTGAAGCTTTCTTT. The chain recombines TRBV5-1 with TRBJ1-1; unclear D gene. The CDR3 contains 14 residues. In germline, CDR1 is SGHRS, CDR2 YFSETQ. Trimming pared 4 bases from V and 1 base from J, leaving 11 bases between.

This sequence joins TRBV5-1 and TRBJ1-5; 8 bases line up with TRBD1. With 1 base clipped from V and 3 bases from J, the junction kept 9 bases outside the gene matches. The CDR3 spans 17 residues. Looked up from germline, CDR1 is SGHRS and CDR2 is YFSETQ. This CDR3 reads CASSLSPGQGINQPQHF. For the CDR3, the DNA is TGCGCCAGCAGCTTGTCTCCAGGACAGGGAATCAATCAGCCCCAGCATTTT.

A few counts support this clone. It is unclear where the CDR3 begins or ends on the DNA, so no DNA is shown, and the CDR3 is as TCRdb lists it. The rearrangement uses TRBV4-1 and TRBJ2-4; TRBD2, the table's D call, lacks a check against the DNA. The length of the CDR3 is 14 amino acids, counting both ends. Germline loops: CDR1 MGHRA, CDR2 YSYEKL. CDR3 sequence: CASSHVASGSLGHF.

This clone showed up just once. V usage is TRBV6-5 and J usage is TRBJ2-1, with 7 nucleotides matching TRBD1. CDR3 length: 13 amino acids. Germline CDR1 is MNHEY and CDR2 is SVGAGI. V gave up 8 bases and J gave up 2 bases; unmatched junction bases: 3. CDR3 loop: CASGQATYNEQFF. For the CDR3, the DNA is TGTGCCAGCGGACAGGCCACCTACAATGAGCAGTTCTTC.

The chain couples TRBV6-5 to TRBJ1-3, with TRBD1 as a possible D gene (5 bases). V lost 0 bases and J lost 5, with 8 bases in between. Looked up from germline, CDR1 is MNHEY and CDR2 is SVGAGI. The CDR3 extends over 14 amino acids. CDR3 DNA sequence: TGTGCCAGCAGTTACTCGACAGAGAGAAACACCATATATTTT. Amino acid sequence: CASSYSTERNTIYF.

V gene TRBV6-5 combines with J gene TRBJ1-1, with TRBD1 identical over 7 bases. The CDR3 consists of 16 residues. The V and J ends lost 0 bases and 1 base, in that order; junction bases with no gene match: 5. CDR1 and CDR2 (germline): MNHEY, SVGAGI. DNA of the CDR3: TGTGCCAGCAGTTACTCAAAACAGGGGCGGAACACTGAAGCTTTCTTT. Residues: CASSYSKQGRNTEAFF.

The chain employs TRBV2 and TRBJ1-2; 7 nucleotides agree with TRBD1. Germline assignment: CDR1 SNHLY and CDR2 FYNNEI. There are 13 residues in the CDR3. Trimming took 2 bases from V and 7 from J; bases not matched to a gene: 4. The CDR3 region is CASSELGQTGYTF. For the CDR3, the DNA is TGTGCCAGCAGTGAATTGGGACAGACTGGCTACACCTTC.